In this sample, the clone carrying this TCR beta chain turned up a few times. What it binds is unknown. This PCR relied on a set of 60 Vbeta primers and 13 Jbeta primers. Sequencing was performed with immunoSEQ multiplex PCR; in TCRdb, only in-frame clones are kept and a portion is missing. Of around 130,000 clones listed, 73% are singletons. The source of the sample is a study of cytomegalovirus exposure and HLA in healthy donors. Nominally healthy donors were sampled, though unrecorded immune exposures were likely. Germline values: CDR1 WNHNN, CDR2 SYGVQD (reference sequence). V was trimmed by 3 bases and J by 3 bases, leaving 12 bases between them. CDR3 length: 14 residues. Whole-study findings and limits: Despite most TCR sequences being rare, some public TCRs occurred in many donors. As a later analysis showed, a missense DCLRE1C variant was linked to trimming of TCR beta V- and J-genes.

The rearrangement uses TRBV10-1 and TRBJ2-7, with D possibly being TRBD2 (6 bases). The material sequenced was PBMCs. The sequence came from a woman in her thirties or forties in good health and CMV-seropositive. CDR3 DNA: TGCGCCAGCAGTGAACCGGGGGAGAGCTACGAGCAGTACTTC. Its protein is CASSEPGESYEQYF.